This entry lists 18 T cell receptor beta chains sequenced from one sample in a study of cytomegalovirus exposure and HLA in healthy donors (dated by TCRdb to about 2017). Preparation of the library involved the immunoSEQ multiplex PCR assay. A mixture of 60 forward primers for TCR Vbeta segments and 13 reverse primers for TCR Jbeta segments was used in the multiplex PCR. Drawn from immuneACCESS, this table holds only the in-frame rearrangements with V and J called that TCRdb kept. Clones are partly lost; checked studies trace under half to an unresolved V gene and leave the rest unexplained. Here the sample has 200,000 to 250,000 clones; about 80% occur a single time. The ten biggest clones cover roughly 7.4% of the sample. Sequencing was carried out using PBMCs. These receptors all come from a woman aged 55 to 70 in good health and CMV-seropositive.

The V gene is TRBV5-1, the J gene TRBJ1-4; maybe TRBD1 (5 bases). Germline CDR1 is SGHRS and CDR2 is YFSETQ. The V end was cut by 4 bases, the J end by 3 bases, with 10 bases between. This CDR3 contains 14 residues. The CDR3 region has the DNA TGCGCCAGCAGCGGAGGGGAGGCTAATGAAAAACTGTTTTTT. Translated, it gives CASSGGEANEKLFF.

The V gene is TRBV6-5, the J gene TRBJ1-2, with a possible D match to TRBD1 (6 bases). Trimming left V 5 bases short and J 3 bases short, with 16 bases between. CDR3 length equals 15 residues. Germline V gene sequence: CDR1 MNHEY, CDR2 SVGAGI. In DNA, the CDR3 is TGTGCCAGCAGTCGGGACACCCAGATCCACTATGGCTACACCTTC. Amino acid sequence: CASSRDTQIHYGYTF.

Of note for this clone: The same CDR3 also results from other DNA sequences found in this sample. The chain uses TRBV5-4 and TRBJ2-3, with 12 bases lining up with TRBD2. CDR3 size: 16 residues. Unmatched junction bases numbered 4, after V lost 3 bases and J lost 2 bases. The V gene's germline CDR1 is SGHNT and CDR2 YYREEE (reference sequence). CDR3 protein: CASSSLAGGLTDTQYF. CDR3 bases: TGTGCCAGCAGCTCACTAGCGGGAGGACTCACAGATACGCAGTATTTT.

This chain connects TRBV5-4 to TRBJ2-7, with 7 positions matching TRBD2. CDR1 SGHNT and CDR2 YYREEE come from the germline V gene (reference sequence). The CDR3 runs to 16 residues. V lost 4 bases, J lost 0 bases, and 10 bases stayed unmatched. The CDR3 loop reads CASSRISGRSSYEQYF. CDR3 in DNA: TGTGCCAGCAGCAGGATTAGCGGGCGTAGCTCCTACGAGCAGTACTTC.

Here the CDR3 reads CASSPGQGYGYTF. The CDR3 nucleotides read TGTGCCAGCAGTCCAGGACAGGGGTACGGCTACACCTTC. This chain links TRBV27 with TRBJ1-2; 9 nucleotides match TRBD1. Germline V gene sequence: CDR1 MNHEY, CDR2 SMNVEV (reference sequence). The V and J ends lost 5 bases and 8 bases, in that order; junction bases with no gene match: 6. The CDR3 is made up of 13 amino acids.

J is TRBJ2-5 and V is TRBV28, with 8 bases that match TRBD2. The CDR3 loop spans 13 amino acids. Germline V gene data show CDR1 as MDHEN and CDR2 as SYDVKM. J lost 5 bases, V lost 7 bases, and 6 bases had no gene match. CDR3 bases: TGTGCCAGCATCCCCGGGGGGGTCGAGACCCAGTACTTC. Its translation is CASIPGGVETQYF. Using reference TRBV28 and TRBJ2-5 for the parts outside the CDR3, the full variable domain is DVKVTQSSRYLVKRTGEKVFLECVQDMDHENMFWYRQDPGLGLRLIYFSYDVKMKEKGDIPEGYSVSREKKERFSLILESASTNQTSMYLCASIPGGVETQYFGPGTRLLVL.

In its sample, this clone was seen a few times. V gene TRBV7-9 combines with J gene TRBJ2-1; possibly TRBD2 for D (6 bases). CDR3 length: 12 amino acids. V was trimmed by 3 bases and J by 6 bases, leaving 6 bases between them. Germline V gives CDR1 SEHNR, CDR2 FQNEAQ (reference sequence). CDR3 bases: TGTGCCAGCAGCTTGGGACTCAATGAGCAGTTCTTC. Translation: CASSLGLNEQFF.

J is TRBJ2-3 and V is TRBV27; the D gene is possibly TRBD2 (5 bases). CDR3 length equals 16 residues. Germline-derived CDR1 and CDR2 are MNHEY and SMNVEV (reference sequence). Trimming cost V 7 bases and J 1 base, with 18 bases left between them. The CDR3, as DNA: TGTGCCAGCACTCCCCTCGGATACGGGGGCACAGATACGCAGTATTTT. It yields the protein CASTPLGYGGTDTQYF.

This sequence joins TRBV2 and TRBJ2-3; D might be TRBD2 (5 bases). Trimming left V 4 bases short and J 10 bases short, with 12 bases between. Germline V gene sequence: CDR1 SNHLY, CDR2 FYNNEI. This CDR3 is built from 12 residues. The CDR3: CASSVEGIAQYF. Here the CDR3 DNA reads TGTGCCAGCAGTGTTGAGGGTATCGCGCAGTATTTT. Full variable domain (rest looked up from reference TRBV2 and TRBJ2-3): EPEVTQTPSHQVTQMGQEVILRCVPISNHLYFYWYRQILGQKVEFLVSFYNNEISEKSEIFDDQFSVERPDGSNFTLKIRSTKLEDSAMYFCASSVEGIAQYFGPGTRLTVL.

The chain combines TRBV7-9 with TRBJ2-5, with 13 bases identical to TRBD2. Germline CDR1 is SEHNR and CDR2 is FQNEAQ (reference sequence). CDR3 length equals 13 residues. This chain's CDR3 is CSVRTSGRETQYF. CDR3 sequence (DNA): TGTTCCGTTAGGACTAGCGGGAGAGAGACCCAGTACTTC.

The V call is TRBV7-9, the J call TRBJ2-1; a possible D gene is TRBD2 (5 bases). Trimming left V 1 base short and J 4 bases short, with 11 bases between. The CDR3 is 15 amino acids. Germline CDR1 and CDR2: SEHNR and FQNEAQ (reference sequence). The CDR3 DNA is TGTGCCAGCAGCTTAGTGGGCGGGCGATACAATGAGCAGTTCTTC. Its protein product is CASSLVGGRYNEQFF.

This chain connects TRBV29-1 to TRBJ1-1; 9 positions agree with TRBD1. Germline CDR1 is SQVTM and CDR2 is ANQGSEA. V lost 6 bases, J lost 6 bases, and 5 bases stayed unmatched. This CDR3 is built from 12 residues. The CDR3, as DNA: TGCAGCGTGAGGACAGGGGTCCCTGAAGCTTTCTTT. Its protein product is CSVRTGVPEAFF.

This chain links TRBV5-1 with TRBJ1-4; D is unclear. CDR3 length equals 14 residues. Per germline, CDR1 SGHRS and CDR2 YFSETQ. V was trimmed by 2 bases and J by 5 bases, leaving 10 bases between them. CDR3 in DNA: TGCGCCAGCAGCTTTCGGGAGCTCAATGAAAAACTGTTTTTT. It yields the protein CASSFRELNEKLFF.

The CDR3 region has the DNA TGCGCCAGCAGCCTTTTGGGGTCTAGCGGGAGCTACGAGCAGTACTTC. This encodes CASSLLGSSGSYEQYF. The chain carries TRBV4-1 and TRBJ2-7, with 10 bases identical to TRBD2. J gave up 3 bases and V 4 bases, and 9 bases lay outside the gene matches. CDR1 MGHRA and CDR2 YSYEKL come from the germline V gene. CDR3 length equals 16 residues.

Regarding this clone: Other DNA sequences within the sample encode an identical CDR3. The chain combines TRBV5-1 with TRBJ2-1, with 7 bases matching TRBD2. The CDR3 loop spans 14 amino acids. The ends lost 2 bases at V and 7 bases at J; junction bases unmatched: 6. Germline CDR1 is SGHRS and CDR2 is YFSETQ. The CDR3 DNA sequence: TGCGCCAGCAGCTTTCGGGACTATTCAAATGAGCAGTTCTTC. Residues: CASSFRDYSNEQFF.

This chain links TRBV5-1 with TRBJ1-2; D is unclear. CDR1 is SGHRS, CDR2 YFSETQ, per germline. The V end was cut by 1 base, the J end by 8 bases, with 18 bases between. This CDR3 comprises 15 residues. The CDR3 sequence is CASSLSAGLLMGYTF. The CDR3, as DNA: TGCGCCAGCAGCTTGTCAGCAGGCCTCCTTATGGGCTACACCTTC.

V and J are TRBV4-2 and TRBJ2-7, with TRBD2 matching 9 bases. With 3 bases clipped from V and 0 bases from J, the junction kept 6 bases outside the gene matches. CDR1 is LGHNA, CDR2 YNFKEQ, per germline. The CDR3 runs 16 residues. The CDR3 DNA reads TGTGCCAGCAGCCAGGGCGGACTAGCGAGCTCCTACGAGCAGTACTTC. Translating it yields CASSQGGLASSYEQYF.

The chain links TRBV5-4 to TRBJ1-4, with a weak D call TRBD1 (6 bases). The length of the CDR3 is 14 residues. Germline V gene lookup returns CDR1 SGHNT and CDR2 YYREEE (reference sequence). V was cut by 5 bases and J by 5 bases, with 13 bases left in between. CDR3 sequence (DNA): TGTGCCAGCAGTGAGACAGGCCCAAATGAAAAACTGTTTTTT. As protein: CASSETGPNEKLFF.